This record concerns one T cell receptor beta chain sequence. Germline V gives CDR1 LGHNT, CDR2 FRNRAP. This CDR3 is built from 13 residues. The sample is drawn from a study of T cells expressing NK-cell markers. Study-level information: Most of the eight sequenced donors tested HCMV-seropositive; one tested seronegative.

For TCR beta, cDNA was produced by 5'RACE template switching with UMIs. TCRdb re-called the 5' RACE reads; every CDR3 protein appears as one record, without DNA. The specimen's table records about 460,000 distinct CDR3 sequences. The clonotype comes from a woman between 50 and 59 years old in good health. The material sequenced was blood T cells: a sorted CD56 or NKG2C T cell subset, CD4+ or CD8+ T cells, or bulk PBMC T cells (not recorded which). This sequence joins TRBV12-5 and TRBJ2-7; TCRdb's D gene call, TRBD1, goes unchecked for lack of DNA. The chain's CDR3 is CASGSQGAYEQYF.